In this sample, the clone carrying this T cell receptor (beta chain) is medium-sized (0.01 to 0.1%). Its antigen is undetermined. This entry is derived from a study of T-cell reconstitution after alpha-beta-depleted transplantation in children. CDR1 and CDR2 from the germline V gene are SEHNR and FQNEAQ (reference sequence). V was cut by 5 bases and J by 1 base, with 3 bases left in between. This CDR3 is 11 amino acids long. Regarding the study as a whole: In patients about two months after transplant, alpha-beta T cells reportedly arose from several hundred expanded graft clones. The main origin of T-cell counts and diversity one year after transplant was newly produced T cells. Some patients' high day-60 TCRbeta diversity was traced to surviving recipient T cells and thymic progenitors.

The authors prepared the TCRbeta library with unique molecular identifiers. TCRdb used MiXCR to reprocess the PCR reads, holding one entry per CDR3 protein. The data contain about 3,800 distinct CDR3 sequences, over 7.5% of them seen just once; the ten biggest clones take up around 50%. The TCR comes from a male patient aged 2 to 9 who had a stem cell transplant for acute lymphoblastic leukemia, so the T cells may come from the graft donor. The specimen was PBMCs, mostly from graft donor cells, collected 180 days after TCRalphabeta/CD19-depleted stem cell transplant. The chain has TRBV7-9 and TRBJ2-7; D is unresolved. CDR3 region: CASSPSYEQYF. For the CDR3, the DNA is TGTGCCAGCAGCCCTTCCTACGAGCAGTACTTC.